These 24 T cell receptor beta chains came from one sample sequenced in a study of blood T cell repertoires in COVID-19. Libraries were prepared by immunoSEQ multiplex PCR; TCRdb keeps only in-frame clonotypes and omits some of them. The table shows 150,000 to 200,000 clones, with around 82% occurring only once. Input material: peripheral blood. These TCRs come from a woman between 65 and 79 years old who had recovered from COVID-19.

This clone was detected only once. The chain links TRBV7-3 to TRBJ2-2; TRBD2 agrees at 8 bases. Losses at the gene ends were 7 bases for V and 6 bases for J; bases not matched to a gene: 7. Germline V gives CDR1 SGHTA, CDR2 FQGTGA. The CDR3 is 14 amino acids. The CDR3 sequence is CASTLGAGAGELFF. In DNA form, the CDR3 reads TGTGCCAGCACCCTTGGAGCGGGGGCCGGGGAGCTGTTTTTT. The variable domain in full, with the rest retrieved from reference TRBV7-3 and TRBJ2-2, is GAGVSQTPSNKVTEKGKYVELRCDPISGHTALYWYRQSLGQGPEFLIYFQGTGAADDSGLPNDRFFAVRPEGSVSTLKIQRTERGDSAVYLCASTLGAGAGELFFGEGSRLTVL.

The chain couples TRBV18 to TRBJ2-7; TRBD2 matches at 8 bases. CDR1 is KGHSH and CDR2 is LQKENI in the germline V gene. This CDR3 comprises 15 residues. Trimming took 5 bases from V and 3 from J; bases not matched to a gene: 9. CDR3 nucleotides: TGTGCCAGCTCAGGCCCGGCGGGGGGAGGCTACGAGCAGTACTTC. Protein product: CASSGPAGGGYEQYF. Filled out from reference TRBV18 and TRBJ2-7, the complete variable domain reads NAGVMQNPRHLVRRRGQEARLRCSPMKGHSHVYWYRQLPEEGLKFMVYLQKENIIDESGMPKERFSAEFPKEGPSILRIQQVVRGDSAAYFCASSGPAGGGYEQYFGPGTRLTVT.

The chain uses TRBV7-9 and TRBJ2-4, with 7 bases aligning to TRBD2. The CDR3 is 14 residues long. Germline V gene sequence: CDR1 SEHNR, CDR2 FQNEAQ (reference sequence). The J segment lost 6 bases and the V segment lost 0 bases, leaving 2 bases of the junction unmatched. This chain's CDR3 is CASSLAGRGNIQYF. For the CDR3, the DNA is TGTGCCAGCAGCTTAGCGGGGAGGGGAAACATTCAGTACTTC.

The chain has TRBV11-3 and TRBJ2-3, with TRBD2 matching over 8 bases. This CDR3 is 15 amino acids long. The germline V gene encodes CDR1 SGHNT and CDR2 YENEEA. Trimming cost V 10 bases and J 1 base; bases outside gene matches: 10. The CDR3 here is CATPSGGRGTDTQYF. The CDR3 coding sequence is TGTGCCACCCCCTCGGGAGGGAGAGGCACAGATACGCAGTATTTT.

Here the CDR3 reads CSVLTASYEQYF. CDR3 DNA sequence: TGCAGCGTTCTGACAGCTTCCTACGAGCAGTACTTC. V usage is TRBV29-1 and J usage is TRBJ2-7, with D possibly TRBD1 on 5 matching bases. This CDR3 contains 12 residues. The V and J ends lost 5 bases and 1 base respectively, with 9 bases between them. The germline V gene encodes CDR1 SQVTM and CDR2 ANQGSEA.

CDR3: CASSDYRVAFF. In DNA form, the CDR3 reads TGTGCCAGCAGTGACTACAGAGTAGCTTTCTTT. The chain carries TRBV2 and TRBJ1-1; D unresolved. This CDR3 is built from 11 residues. CDR1 SNHLY and CDR2 FYNNEI come from the germline V gene. V gave up 3 bases and J gave up 10 bases, with 9 bases separating them.

The rearrangement joins TRBV29-1 to TRBJ2-5; TRBD1 might be the D (6 bases). V was shortened by 1 base and J by 2 bases, with 14 bases between the two germline ends. This CDR3 spans 15 amino acids. Germline V gene sequence: CDR1 SQVTM, CDR2 ANQGSEA. The CDR3 bases are TGCAGCGTTGAAGGGTGGCGGCAGGGGCAAGAGACCCAGTACTTC. Protein sequence: CSVEGWRQGQETQYF.

This clone has more than one count but fewer than ten. The same CDR3 can be traced to other DNA sequences in this sample. The rearrangement links TRBV7-2 to TRBJ2-3; D might be TRBD1 (6 bases). This CDR3 has 14 residues. Germline CDR1 reads SGHTA; CDR2 reads FQGNSA. V gave up 1 base and J gave up 4 bases, with 9 bases separating them. Here the CDR3 reads CASSLVAGADTQYF. For the CDR3, the DNA is TGTGCCAGCAGCTTAGTGGCAGGGGCAGATACGCAGTATTTT.

This rearrangement joins TRBV7-9 to TRBJ2-3; no clear D gene. Deletions cut 5 bases from V and 8 bases from J, with 14 bases between. CDR1 is SEHNR, CDR2 FQNEAQ, per germline (reference sequence). CDR3 length equals 13 residues. The CDR3 DNA reads TGTGCCAGCAGCCCCCAGACCGGCGGTACGCAGTATTTT. Its protein product is CASSPQTGGTQYF.

This chain links TRBV11-2 with TRBJ2-7, with D perhaps TRBD1 (6 bases). CDR1 and CDR2 from the germline V gene are SGHAT and FQNNGV. The CDR3 consists of 14 residues. The V gene lost 1 base and the J gene lost 2 bases, with 9 bases spanning the gap. The DNA of the CDR3 is TGTGCCAGCAGCTTAGGGGGGCCTCCCTACGAGCAGTACTTC. Amino acids: CASSLGGPPYEQYF.

This clone has a single count. The chain combines TRBV6-5 with TRBJ1-4; no firm D call. Germline CDR1 is MNHEY and CDR2 is SVGAGI. The V end lost 8 bases, the J end lost 3 bases, and 7 bases lay between the germline ends. The CDR3 runs 12 residues. The CDR3 DNA is TGTGCCAGCGGAGGCCCTAATGAAAAACTGTTTTTT. Its translation: CASGGPNEKLFF.

Worth noting for this clone: A much larger clone differs by one base, so this may be a read error. This chain links TRBV5-1 with TRBJ2-7, with TRBD1 matching over 8 bases. The CDR3 has 14 residues. After removal of 0 bases from V and 3 bases from J, the junction contained 2 bases not matched to a gene. CDR1 and CDR2 from the germline V gene are SGHRS and YFSETQ. CDR3 protein: CASSLEGTGYEQYF. CDR3 sequence (DNA): TGCGCCAGCAGCTTGGAGGGGACAGGCTACGAGCAGTACTTC.

The chain links TRBV14 to TRBJ2-6; 7 bases are a match to TRBD2. After removal of 5 bases from V and 12 bases from J, the junction contained 10 bases not matched to a gene. The germline CDR1 and CDR2 sequences are SGHDN and FVKESK. The CDR3 is 14 residues long. The chain's CDR3 is CASSAREGTVVLTF. The CDR3 DNA is TGTGCCAGCAGCGCTAGGGAGGGGACGGTCGTCCTGACTTTC.

The chain uses TRBV7-6 and TRBJ1-2; D not resolved. The CDR3 runs to 11 residues. The germline V and J ends were trimmed by 3 bases and 7 bases, with 6 bases remaining between them. Germline V gene lookup returns CDR1 SGHVS and CDR2 FNYEAQ. CDR3 residues: CASSFLGGYTF. The CDR3 region has the DNA TGTGCCAGCAGCTTCCTAGGTGGCTACACCTTC.

The gene calls are TRBV6-6 and TRBJ2-3, with D tentatively TRBD2 (5 bases). Germline CDR1 is MNHNY and CDR2 is SVGAGI (reference sequence). CDR3 length equals 15 residues. V was cut by 2 bases and J by 2 bases, with 11 bases left in between. DNA of the CDR3: TGTGCCAGCAGTTACGACGGGGTTGTCACAGATACGCAGTATTTT. Its translation is CASSYDGVVTDTQYF.

The CDR3 spells CASSVPNGNIQYF. CDR3 DNA sequence: TGTGCCAGTAGTGTCCCCAACGGAAACATTCAGTACTTC. The chain uses TRBV19 and TRBJ2-4; D unclear. Germline CDR1 is LNHDA and CDR2 is SQIVND (reference sequence). Trimming removed 5 bases at V and 6 bases at J, with 11 bases between. The CDR3 covers 13 residues.

This clone showed up just a few times. The genes are TRBV7-2 and TRBJ1-4; TRBD1 matches 8 bases. Germline loops: CDR1 SGHTA, CDR2 FQGNSA. The CDR3 has 16 residues. Trimming removed 3 bases from V and 6 bases from J; junction bases left unmatched: 9. As DNA, the CDR3 is TGTGCCAGCAGCTTTCTACCGGACAGGGCAGATGAAAAACTGTTTTTT. Its translation is CASSFLPDRADEKLFF. Complete variable domain (other parts from reference TRBV7-2 and TRBJ1-4): GAGVSQSPSNKVTEKGKDVELRCDPISGHTALYWYRQSLGQGLEFLIYFQGNSAPDKSGLPSDRFSAERTGGSVSTLTIQRTQQEDSAVYLCASSFLPDRADEKLFFGSGTQLSVL.

This chain uses TRBV19 with TRBJ1-3; the D gene is possibly TRBD1 (5 bases). The germline CDR1 and CDR2 sequences are LNHDA and SQIVND (reference sequence). This CDR3 has 14 amino acids. V was pared by 6 bases and J by 0 bases, with 9 bases between. The DNA for the CDR3 is TGTGCCAGTAGGGCAGGGATCTCTGGAAACACCATATATTTT. This sequence encodes CASRAGISGNTIYF.

The rearrangement links TRBV2 to TRBJ1-1, with D hard to call. V dropped 2 bases and J dropped 4 bases, with 11 bases sitting between them. The CDR3 covers 14 residues. Germline V lookup: CDR1 SNHLY, CDR2 FYNNEI. CDR3: CASSESPRPTEAFF. As DNA, the CDR3 is TGTGCCAGCAGTGAATCACCGCGGCCCACTGAAGCTTTCTTT.

V and J are TRBV4-1 and TRBJ1-4, with 9 bases fitting TRBD1. With V trimmed by 4 bases and J by 7 bases, 7 bases remained unmatched. Germline CDR1 and CDR2: MGHRA and YSYEKL. This CDR3 spans 15 amino acids. CDR3 amino acids: CASSPGDRAPEKLFF. In DNA form, the CDR3 reads TGCGCCAGCAGCCCCGGGGACAGGGCGCCTGAAAAACTGTTTTTT.

About this clone itself: A junction boundary mismatches the germline segment, possibly from a read error. The chain carries TRBV18 and TRBJ2-7; 8 bases map to TRBD2. The length of the CDR3 is 13 residues. CDR1 and CDR2 (germline): KGHSH, LQKENI. The CDR3: CVSSPPGRAEQYF. CDR3 nucleotides: TGTGTCAGCTCACCACCCGGGAGGGCCGAGCAGTACTTC.

The rearrangement uses TRBV7-2 and TRBJ1-2; tentative D call: TRBD1 (6 bases). Germline V gene lookup returns CDR1 SGHTA and CDR2 FQGNSA. Trimming cost V 5 bases and J 4 bases, with 14 bases left between them. The CDR3 runs 14 residues. CDR3 in amino acids: CASSPGTNLYGYTF. The CDR3 region has the DNA TGTGCCAGCAGCCCCGGGACAAACCTCTATGGCTACACCTTC.

The V call is TRBV30, the J call TRBJ1-1; D might be TRBD1 (6 bases). The CDR3 is 13 residues long. The germline V gene encodes CDR1 GTSNPN and CDR2 SVGIG (reference sequence). V lost 5 bases and J lost 6, with 16 bases in between. CDR3 sequence reads: CAWDRGGEAEAFF. DNA for the CDR3: TGTGCCTGGGACCGGGGGGGCGAGGCTGAAGCTTTCTTT.

This chain links TRBV30 with TRBJ2-5, with D possibly being TRBD2 (6 bases). V lost 5 bases, J lost 9 bases, and 16 bases lay in between. Germline V CDR1 and CDR2: GTSNPN, SVGIG (reference sequence). The CDR3 consists of 12 residues. The CDR3 here is CAWEIAGDSQYF. The DNA of the CDR3 is TGTGCCTGGGAGATCGCCGGGGACTCCCAGTACTTC.